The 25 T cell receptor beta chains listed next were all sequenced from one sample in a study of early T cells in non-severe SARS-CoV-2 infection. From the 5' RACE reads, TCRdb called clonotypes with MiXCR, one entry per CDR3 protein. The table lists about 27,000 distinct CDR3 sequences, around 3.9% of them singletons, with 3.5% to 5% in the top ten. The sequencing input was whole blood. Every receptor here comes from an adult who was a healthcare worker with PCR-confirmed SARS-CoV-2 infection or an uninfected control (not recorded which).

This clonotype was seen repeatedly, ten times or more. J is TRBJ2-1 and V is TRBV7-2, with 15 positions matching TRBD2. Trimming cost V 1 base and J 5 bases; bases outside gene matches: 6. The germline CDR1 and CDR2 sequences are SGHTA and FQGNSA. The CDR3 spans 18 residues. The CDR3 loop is CASSLEGTSGRHHNEQFF. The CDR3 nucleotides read TGTGCCAGCAGCTTAGAGGGGACTAGCGGGAGGCATCACAATGAGCAGTTCTTC.

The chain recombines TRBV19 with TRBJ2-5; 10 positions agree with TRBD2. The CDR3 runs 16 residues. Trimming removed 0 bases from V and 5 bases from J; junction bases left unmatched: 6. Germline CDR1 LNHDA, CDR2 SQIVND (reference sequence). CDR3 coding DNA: TGTGCCAGTAGTATAGACTTAGCGGGAGGTATGGAGACCCAGTACTTC. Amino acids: CASSIDLAGGMETQYF.

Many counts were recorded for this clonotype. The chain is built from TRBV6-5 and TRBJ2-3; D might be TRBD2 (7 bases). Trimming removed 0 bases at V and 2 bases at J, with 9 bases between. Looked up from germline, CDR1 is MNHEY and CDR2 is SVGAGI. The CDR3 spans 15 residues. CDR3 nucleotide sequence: TGTGCCAGCAGTTACTCGGGGGGGGCCACAGATACGCAGTATTTT. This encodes CASSYSGGATDTQYF.

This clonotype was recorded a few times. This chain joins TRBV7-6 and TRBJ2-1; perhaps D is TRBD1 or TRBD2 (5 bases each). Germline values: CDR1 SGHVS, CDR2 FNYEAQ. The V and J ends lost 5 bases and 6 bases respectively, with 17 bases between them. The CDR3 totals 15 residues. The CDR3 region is CASSPRDGPLNEQFF. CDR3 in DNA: TGTGCCAGCAGCCCCCGGGACGGGCCCCTCAATGAGCAGTTCTTC.

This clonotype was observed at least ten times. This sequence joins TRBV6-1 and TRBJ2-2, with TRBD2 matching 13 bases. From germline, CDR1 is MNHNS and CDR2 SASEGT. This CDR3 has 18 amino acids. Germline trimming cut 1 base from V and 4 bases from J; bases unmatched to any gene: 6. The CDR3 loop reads CASSEDGGLAGVTGELFF. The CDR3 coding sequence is TGTGCCAGCAGTGAAGATGGAGGACTAGCGGGGGTCACCGGGGAGCTGTTTTTT.

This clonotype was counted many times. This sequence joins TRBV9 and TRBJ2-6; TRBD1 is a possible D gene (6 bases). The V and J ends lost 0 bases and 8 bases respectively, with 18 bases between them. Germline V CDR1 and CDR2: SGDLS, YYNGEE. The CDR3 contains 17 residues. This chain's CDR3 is CASSVGGTGMGSNVLTF. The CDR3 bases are TGTGCCAGCAGCGTAGGGGGAACAGGGATGGGTTCCAACGTCCTGACTTTC.

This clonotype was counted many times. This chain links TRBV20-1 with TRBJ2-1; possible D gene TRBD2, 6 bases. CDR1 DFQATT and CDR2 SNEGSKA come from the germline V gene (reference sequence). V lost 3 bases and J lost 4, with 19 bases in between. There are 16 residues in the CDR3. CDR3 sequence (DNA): TGCAGTGCTAGGTCCTTAGCGGAAGGGTCTTACAATGAGCAGTTCTTC. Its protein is CSARSLAEGSYNEQFF.

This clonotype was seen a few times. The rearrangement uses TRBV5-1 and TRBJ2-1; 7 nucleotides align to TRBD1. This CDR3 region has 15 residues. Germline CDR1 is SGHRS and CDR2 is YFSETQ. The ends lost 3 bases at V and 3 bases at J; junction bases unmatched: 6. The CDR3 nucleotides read TGCGCCAGCAGCTGGAGACAGGGCGACTACAATGAGCAGTTCTTC. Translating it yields CASSWRQGDYNEQFF.

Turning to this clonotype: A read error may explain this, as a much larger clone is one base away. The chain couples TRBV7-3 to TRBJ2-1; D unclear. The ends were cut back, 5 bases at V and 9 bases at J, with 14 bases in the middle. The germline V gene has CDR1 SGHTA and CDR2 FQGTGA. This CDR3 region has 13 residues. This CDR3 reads CASSTSFAREQFF. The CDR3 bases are TGTGCCAGCAGCACCTCCTTCGCGCGTGAGCAGTTCTTC. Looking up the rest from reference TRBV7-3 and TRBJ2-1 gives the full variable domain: GAGVSQTPSNKVTEKGKYVELRCDPISGHTALYWYRQSLGQGPEFLIYFQGTGAADDSGLPNDRFFAVRPEGSVSTLKIQRTERGDSAVYLCASSTSFAREQFFGPGTRLTVL.

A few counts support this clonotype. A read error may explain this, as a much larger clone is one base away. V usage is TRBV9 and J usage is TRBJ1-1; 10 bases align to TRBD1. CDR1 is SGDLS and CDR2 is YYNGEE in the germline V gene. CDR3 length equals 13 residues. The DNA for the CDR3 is TGTGCCGGCAGCGGACAGGGGGGCACTGAAGCTTTCTTT. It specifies CAGSGQGGTEAFF.

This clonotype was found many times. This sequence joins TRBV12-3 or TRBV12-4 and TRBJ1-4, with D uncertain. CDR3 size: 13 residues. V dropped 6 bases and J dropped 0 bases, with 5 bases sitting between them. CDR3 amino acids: CASSPATNEKLFF. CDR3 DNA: TGTGCCAGCAGCCCTGCAACTAATGAAAAACTGTTTTTT.

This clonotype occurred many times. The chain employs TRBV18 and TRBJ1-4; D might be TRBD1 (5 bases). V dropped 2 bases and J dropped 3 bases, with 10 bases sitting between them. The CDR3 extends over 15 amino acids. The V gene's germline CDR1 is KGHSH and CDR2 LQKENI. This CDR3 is CASSPMRDSNEKLFF. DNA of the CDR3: TGTGCCAGCTCACCAATGAGGGACTCTAATGAAAAACTGTTTTTT.

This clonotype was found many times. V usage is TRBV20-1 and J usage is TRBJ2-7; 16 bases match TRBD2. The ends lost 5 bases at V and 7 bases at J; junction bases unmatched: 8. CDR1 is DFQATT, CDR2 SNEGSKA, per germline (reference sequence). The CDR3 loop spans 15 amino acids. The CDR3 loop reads CSAPLGLAGGREQYF. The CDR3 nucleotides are TGCAGTGCTCCCCTGGGACTAGCGGGAGGGAGAGAGCAGTACTTC.

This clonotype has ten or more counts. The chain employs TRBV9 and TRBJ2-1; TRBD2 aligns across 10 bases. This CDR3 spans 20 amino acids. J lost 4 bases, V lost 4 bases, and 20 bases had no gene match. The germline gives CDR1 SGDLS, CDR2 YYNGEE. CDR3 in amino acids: CASSPHRTGAGGIRYNEQFF. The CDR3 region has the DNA TGTGCCAGCAGCCCACACCGGACTGGAGCGGGAGGGATAAGGTACAATGAGCAGTTCTTC.

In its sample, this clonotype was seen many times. The CDR3 region has the DNA TGCGCCAGCAGCTCCGCCGACAGGGTGAATGGCTACACCTTC. Protein sequence: CASSSADRVNGYTF. This chain connects TRBV5-1 to TRBJ1-2, with 7 bases that match TRBD1. The CDR3 is 14 residues long. V lost 3 bases, J lost 6 bases, and 8 bases stayed unmatched. Per germline, CDR1 SGHRS and CDR2 YFSETQ.

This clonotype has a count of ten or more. The CDR3 bases are TGTGCCAGCAGCCGACTAGTCTCCGAGCAGTACTTC. Translating gives CASSRLVSEQYF. The genes are TRBV3-1 and TRBJ2-7; TRBD2 might be the D (6 bases). CDR3 size: 12 residues. CDR1 LGHDT and CDR2 YNNKEL come from the germline V gene (reference sequence). Trimming took off 4 bases at V and 6 bases at J, with 10 bases between the two ends.

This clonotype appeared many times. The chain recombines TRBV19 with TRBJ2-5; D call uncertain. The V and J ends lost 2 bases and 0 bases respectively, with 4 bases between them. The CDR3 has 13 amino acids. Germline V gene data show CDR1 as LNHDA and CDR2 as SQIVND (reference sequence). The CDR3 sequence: CASSISHQETQYF. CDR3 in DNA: TGTGCCAGTAGTATAAGTCACCAAGAGACCCAGTACTTC.

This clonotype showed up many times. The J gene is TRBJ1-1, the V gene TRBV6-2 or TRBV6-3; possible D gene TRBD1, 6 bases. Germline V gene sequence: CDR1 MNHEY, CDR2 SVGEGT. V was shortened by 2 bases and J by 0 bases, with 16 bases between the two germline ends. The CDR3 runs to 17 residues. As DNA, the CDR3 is TGTGCCAGCAGTTACGGGGTTGGGGGGCACTTGAACACTGAAGCTTTCTTT. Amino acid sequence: CASSYGVGGHLNTEAFF.

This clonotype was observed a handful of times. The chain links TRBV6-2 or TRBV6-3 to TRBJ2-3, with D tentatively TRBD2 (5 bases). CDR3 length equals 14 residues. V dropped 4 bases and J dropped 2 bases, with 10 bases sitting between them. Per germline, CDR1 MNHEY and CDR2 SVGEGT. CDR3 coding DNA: TGTGCCAGCAGTTGGGCTAGCCCCACAGATACGCAGTATTTT. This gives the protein CASSWASPTDTQYF.

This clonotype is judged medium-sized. Written as DNA, the CDR3 is TGCGCCAGCAGCTTGCTTGGAAATGAGCAGTTCTTC. Its protein product is CASSLLGNEQFF. This chain connects TRBV5-1 to TRBJ2-1; D not resolved. CDR3 length equals 12 residues. The V gene lost 1 base and the J gene lost 7 bases, with 6 bases spanning the gap. The germline V gene encodes CDR1 SGHRS and CDR2 YFSETQ.

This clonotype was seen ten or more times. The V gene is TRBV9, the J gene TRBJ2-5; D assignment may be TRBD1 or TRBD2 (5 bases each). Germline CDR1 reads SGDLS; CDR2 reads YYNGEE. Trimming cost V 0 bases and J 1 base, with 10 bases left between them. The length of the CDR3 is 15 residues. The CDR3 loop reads CASSVAPGTQETQYF. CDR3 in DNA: TGTGCCAGCAGCGTAGCGCCAGGGACCCAAGAGACCCAGTACTTC.

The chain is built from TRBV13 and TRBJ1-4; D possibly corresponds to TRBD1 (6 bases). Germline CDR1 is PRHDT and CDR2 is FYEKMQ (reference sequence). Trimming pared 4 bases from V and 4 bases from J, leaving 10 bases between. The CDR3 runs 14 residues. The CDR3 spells CASSSGAGNEKLFF. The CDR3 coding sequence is TGTGCCAGCAGCTCGGGGGCGGGTAATGAAAAACTGTTTTTT.

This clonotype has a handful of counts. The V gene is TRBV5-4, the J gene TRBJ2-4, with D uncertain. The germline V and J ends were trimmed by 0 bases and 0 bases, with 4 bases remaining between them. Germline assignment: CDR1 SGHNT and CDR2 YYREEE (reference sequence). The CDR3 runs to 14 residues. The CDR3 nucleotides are TGTGCCAGCAGCTTGGAGGGAGCCAAAAACATTCAGTACTTC. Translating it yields CASSLEGAKNIQYF.

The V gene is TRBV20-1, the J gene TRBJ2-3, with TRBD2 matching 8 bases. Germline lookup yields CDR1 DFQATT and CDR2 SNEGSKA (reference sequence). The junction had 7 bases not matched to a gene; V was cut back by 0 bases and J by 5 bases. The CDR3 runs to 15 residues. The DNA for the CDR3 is TGCAGTGCTAGAGACGGGCGGGAGGAGGAAGATACGCAGTATTTT. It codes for CSARDGREEEDTQYF.

CDR3 region: CASSLVPAGTGELFF. The CDR3 DNA follows: TGCGCCAGCAGCTTGGTCCCAGCGGGGACCGGGGAGCTGTTTTTT. The V gene is TRBV5-1, the J gene TRBJ2-2; TRBD2 agrees at 7 bases. V gave up 0 bases and J gave up 5 bases; unmatched junction bases: 4. The CDR3 runs 15 residues. The germline CDR1 and CDR2 sequences are SGHRS and YFSETQ.